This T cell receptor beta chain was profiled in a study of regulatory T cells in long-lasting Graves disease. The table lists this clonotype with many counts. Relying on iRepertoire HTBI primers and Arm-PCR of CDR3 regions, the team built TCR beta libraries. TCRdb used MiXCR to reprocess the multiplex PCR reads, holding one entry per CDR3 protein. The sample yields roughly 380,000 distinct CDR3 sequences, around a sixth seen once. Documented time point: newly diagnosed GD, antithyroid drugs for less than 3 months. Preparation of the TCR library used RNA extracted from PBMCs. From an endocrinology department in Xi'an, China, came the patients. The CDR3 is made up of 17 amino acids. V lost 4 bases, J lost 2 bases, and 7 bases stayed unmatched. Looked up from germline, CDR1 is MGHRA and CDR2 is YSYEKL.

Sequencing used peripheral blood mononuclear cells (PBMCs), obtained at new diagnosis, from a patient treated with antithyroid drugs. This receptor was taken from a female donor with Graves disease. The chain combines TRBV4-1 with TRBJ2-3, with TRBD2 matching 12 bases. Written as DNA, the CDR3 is TGCGCCAGCAGCCTCACTCTAGCGGGGGGGCTCACAGATACGCAGTATTTT. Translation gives CASSLTLAGGLTDTQYF.